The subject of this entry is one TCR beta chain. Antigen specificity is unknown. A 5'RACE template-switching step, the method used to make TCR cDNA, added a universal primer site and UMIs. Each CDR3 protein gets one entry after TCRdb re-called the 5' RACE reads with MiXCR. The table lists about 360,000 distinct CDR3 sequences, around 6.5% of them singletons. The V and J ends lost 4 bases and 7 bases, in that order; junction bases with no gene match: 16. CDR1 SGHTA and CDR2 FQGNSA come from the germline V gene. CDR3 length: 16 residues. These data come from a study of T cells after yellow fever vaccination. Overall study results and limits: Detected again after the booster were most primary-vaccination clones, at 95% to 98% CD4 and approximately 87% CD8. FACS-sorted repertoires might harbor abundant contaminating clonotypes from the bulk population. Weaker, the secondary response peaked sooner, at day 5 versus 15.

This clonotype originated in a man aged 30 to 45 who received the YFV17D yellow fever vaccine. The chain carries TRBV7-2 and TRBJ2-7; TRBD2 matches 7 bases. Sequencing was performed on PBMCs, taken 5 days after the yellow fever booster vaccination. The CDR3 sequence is CASSSVGAGVSYEQYF. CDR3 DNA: TGTGCCAGCAGCTCAGTTGGGGCGGGAGTTTCTTATGAGCAGTACTTC.